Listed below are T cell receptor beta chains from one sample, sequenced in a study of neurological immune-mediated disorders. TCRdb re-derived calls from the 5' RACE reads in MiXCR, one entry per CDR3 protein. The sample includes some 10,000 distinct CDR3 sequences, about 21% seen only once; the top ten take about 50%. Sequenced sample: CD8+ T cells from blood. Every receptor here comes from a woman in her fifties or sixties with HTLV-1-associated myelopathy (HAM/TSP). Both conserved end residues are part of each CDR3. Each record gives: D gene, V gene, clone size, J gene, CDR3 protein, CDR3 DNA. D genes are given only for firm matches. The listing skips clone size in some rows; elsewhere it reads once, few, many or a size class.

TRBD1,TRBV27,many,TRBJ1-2,CASSTSGTGGAGGYTF,TGTGCCAGCAGTACCTCCGGGACAGGGGGCGCGGGTGGCTACACCTTC
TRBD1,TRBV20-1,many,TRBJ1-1,CSASLPGQKAFF,TGCAGTGCTAGCCTTCCGGGACAGAAGGCTTTCTTT
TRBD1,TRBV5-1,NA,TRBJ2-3,CASSFNLRGSGDTQYF,TGCGCCAGCAGCTTTAACCTCAGGGGGTCTGGAGATACGCAGTATTTT
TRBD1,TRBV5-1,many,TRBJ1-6,CASSLGTGNSPLHF,TGCGCCAGCAGCTTGGGGACAGGAAATTCACCCCTCCACTTT
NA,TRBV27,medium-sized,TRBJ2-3,CASSLYLTPSTDTQYF,TGTGCCAGCAGTCTATACCTGACACCCAGCACAGATACGCAGTATTTT
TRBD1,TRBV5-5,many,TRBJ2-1,CASSRDRERNNEQFF,TGTGCCAGCAGCCGGGACAGGGAAAGGAACAATGAGCAGTTCTTC
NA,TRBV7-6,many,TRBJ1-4,CASSLGDGPYEKLFF,TGTGCCAGCAGCTTAGGAGATGGACCCTATGAAAAACTGTTTTTT
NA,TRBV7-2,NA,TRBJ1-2,CASSFYICSARELQLGNYGYTF,NA
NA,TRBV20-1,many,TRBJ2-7,CSASDRDSYEQYF,TGCAGTGCTAGTGATAGGGACTCCTACGAGCAGTACTTC
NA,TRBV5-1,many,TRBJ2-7,CASSLAEKFYEQYF,TGCGCCAGCAGCTTGGCCGAAAAGTTTTACGAGCAGTACTTC
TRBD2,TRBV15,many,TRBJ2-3,CATEAGGAADTQYF,TGTGCCACCGAAGCGGGGGGGGCGGCAGATACGCAGTATTTT
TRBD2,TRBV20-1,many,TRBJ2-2,CSARLAGDTGELFF,TGCAGTGCTAGACTAGCGGGGGACACCGGGGAGCTGTTTTTT
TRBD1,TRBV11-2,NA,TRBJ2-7,CASSFGRGYEQYF,TGTGCCAGCAGCTTCGGCAGGGGGTACGAGCAGTACTTC
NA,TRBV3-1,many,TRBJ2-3,CASSQEIGSDTQYF,TGTGCCAGCAGCCAAGAAATAGGATCAGATACGCAGTATTTT
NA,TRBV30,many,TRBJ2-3,CAWSVIAARDTQYF,TGTGCCTGGAGTGTAATCGCAGCGAGAGATACGCAGTATTTT
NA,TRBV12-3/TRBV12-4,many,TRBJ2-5,CASSVGGATTQYF,TGTGCCAGCAGTGTGGGGGGGGCCACGACCCAGTACTTC
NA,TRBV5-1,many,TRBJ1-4,CASSLRGSEKLFF,TGCGCCAGCAGCTTGAGGGGAAGTGAAAAACTGTTTTTT
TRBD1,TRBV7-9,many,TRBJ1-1,CASSLEQGSTEAFF,TGTGCCAGCAGCTTGGAACAGGGGAGCACTGAAGCTTTCTTT
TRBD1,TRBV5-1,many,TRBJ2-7,CASKVGPSGQTIYEQYF,TGCGCCAGCAAGGTGGGGCCATCGGGACAGACGATTTACGAGCAGTACTTC
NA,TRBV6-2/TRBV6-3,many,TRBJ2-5,CASSYRDWDQETQYF,TGTGCCAGCAGTTACCGGGACTGGGACCAAGAGACCCAGTACTTC
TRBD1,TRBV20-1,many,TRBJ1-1,CSARPGQGDTEAFF,TGCAGTGCTAGACCCGGACAGGGGGACACTGAAGCTTTCTTT
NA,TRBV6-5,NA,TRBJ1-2,CASSYSEGDGYTF,TGTGCCAGCAGTTACTCGGAAGGGGACGGCTACACCTTC
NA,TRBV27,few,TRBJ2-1,CASSLWGNEQFF,TGTGCCAGCAGTTTATGGGGAAATGAGCAGTTCTTC
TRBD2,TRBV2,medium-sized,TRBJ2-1,CASRLAVRDEQFF,TGTGCCAGCCGACTAGCGGTAAGGGATGAGCAGTTCTTC
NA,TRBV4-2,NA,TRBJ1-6,CASSPGLGDTPLHF,TGTGCCAGCAGCCCTGGACTGGGCGACACACCCCTCCACTTT
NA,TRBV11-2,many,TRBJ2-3,CASSFAGRVQYF,TGTGCCAGCAGCTTTGCGGGCCGGGTGCAGTATTTT
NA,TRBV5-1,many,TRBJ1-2,CASSLAGRVDGYTF,TGCGCCAGCAGTCTTGCGGGCAGGGTTGATGGCTACACCTTC
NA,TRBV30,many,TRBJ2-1,CAWSATVDAYNEQFF,TGTGCCTGGAGTGCTACAGTAGACGCGTACAATGAGCAGTTCTTC
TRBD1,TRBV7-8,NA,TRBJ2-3,CASSPTRTGFTDTQYF,TGTGCCAGCAGCCCTACCCGGACAGGGTTCACAGATACGCAGTATTTT
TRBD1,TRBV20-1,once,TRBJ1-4,CSARDYRDSDPGKLIF,TGCAGTGCTAGAGATTATCGGGACAGTGATCCTGGAAAACTGATTTTT
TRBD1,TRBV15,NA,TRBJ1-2,CATSSPRTGVRLFGYTF,TGTGCCACCAGCAGCCCCAGGACAGGGGTCCGGCTCTTTGGCTACACCTTC
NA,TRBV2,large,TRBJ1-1,CASKGGVGTEAFF,TGTGCCAGCAAGGGAGGCGTTGGGACTGAAGCTTTCTTT
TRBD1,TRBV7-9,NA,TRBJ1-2,CASSPRDRDGYTF,TGTGCCAGCAGCCCTCGGGACAGGGATGGCTACACCTTC
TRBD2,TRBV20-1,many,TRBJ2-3,CSAISGGEGDTQYF,TGCAGTGCTATTAGCGGGGGGGAAGGAGATACGCAGTATTTT
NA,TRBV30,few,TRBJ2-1,CAWRVLGNEQFF,TGTGCCTGGAGGGTCCTGGGCAATGAGCAGTTCTTC
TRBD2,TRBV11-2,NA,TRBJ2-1,CDSSSGSSGAFYNEQFF,TGTGACAGCAGCTCAGGCTCTAGCGGGGCCTTCTACAATGAGCAGTTCTTC
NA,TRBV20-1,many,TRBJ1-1,CCPTRNTEAFF,TGCTGCCCTACGCGGAACACTGAAGCTTTCTTT
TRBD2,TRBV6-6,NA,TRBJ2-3,CASSYSMILSQRTSGVTDTQYF,TGTGCCAGCAGTTACTCGATGATTCTCTCGCAGCGGACTAGCGGGGTCACAGATACGCAGTATTTT
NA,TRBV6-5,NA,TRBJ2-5,CASTWGGEQETQYF,TGTGCCAGCACCTGGGGGGGCGAGCAAGAGACCCAGTACTTC
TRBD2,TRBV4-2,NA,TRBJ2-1,CASSQDGGGYNEQFF,TGTGCCAGCAGCCAAGACGGCGGGGGCTACAATGAGCAGTTCTTC
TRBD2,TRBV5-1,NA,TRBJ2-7,CASSSSGGKYEQYF,TGCGCCAGCAGCTCTAGCGGGGGGAAGTACGAGCAGTACTTC
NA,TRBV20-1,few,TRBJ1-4,CSAGLGGATNEKLFF,TGCAGTGCTGGCCTCGGGGGTGCAACTAATGAAAAACTGTTTTTT
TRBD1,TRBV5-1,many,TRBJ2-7,CASSSTGGAKNEQYF,TGCGCCAGCAGCTCGACAGGGGGCGCAAAGAACGAGCAGTACTTC
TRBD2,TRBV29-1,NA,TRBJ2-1,CSVERSGGAANEQFF,TGCAGCGTTGAACGTTCCGGGGGGGCGGCCAATGAGCAGTTCTTC
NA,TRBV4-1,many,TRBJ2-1,CASSPGLTPGSVQFF,TGCGCCAGCAGCCCGGGACTCACGCCGGGCTCCGTTCAGTTCTTC
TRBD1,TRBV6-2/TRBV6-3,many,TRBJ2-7,CASSMGQPYEQYF,TGTGCCAGCAGTATGGGACAGCCGTACGAGCAGTACTTC
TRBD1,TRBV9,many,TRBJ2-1,CASSVGVTGANEQFF,TGTGCCAGCAGCGTAGGGGTAACAGGGGCCAATGAGCAGTTCTTC
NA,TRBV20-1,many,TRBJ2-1,CSARDGTGREQFF,TGCAGTGCTAGAGATGGTACGGGGCGCGAGCAGTTCTTC
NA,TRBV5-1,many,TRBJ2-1,CASSDSSNEQFF,TGCGCCAGCAGTGACAGCTCCAATGAGCAGTTCTTC
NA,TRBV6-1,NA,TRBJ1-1,CASSVQFQITEAFF,TGTGCCAGCAGTGTTCAGTTCCAAATTACTGAAGCTTTCTTT
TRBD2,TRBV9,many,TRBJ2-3,CASSVRGVSTDTQYF,TGTGCCAGCAGCGTACGGGGGGTTAGCACAGATACGCAGTATTTT